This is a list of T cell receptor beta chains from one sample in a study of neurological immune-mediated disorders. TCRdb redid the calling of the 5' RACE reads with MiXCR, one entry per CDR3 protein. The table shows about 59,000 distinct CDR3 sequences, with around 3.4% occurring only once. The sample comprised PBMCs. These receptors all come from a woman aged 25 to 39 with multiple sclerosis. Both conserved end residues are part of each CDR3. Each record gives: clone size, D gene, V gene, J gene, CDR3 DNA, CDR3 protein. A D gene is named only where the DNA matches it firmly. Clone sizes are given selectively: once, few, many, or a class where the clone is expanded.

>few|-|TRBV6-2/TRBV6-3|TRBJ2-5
TGTGCCACCGGCCCTCGGAGGCAAGAGACCCAGTACTTC
CATGPRRQETQYF
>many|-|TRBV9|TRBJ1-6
TGTGCCAGCAGCGTCTCGACACTGCCGGGTTCGGCCCTCCACTTT
CASSVSTLPGSALHF
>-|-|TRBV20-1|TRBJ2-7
TGCAGTGCTTCAACTCTCTTGGAGCAGTACTTC
CSASTLLEQYF
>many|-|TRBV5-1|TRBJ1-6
TGCGCCAGCAGCTTGGGTTGGGGATCCTATAATTCACCCCTCCACTTT
CASSLGWGSYNSPLHF
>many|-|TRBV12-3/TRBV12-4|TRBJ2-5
TGTGCCAGCAGTCACAGGGTGAGGGAGACCCAGTACTTC
CASSHRVRETQYF
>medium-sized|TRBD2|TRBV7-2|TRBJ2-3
TGTGCCAGCAGTTACACTAGCGGGAGCACAGATACGCAGTATTTT
CASSYTSGSTDTQYF
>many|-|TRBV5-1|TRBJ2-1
TGCGCCAGCAGCCTATCACAGGCCGGTTATGAGCAGTTCTTC
CASSLSQAGYEQFF
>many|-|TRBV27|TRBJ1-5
TGTGCCAGCAGTTTATTGGCAGGAGGAAATCAGCCCCAGCATTTT
CASSLLAGGNQPQHF
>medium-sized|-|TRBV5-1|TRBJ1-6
TGCGCCAGCAGCTTCGGGGGTAATTCACCCCTCCACTTT
CASSFGGNSPLHF
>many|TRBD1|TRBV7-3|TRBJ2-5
TGTGCCAGCAGCTTTCAAGGGGGCGCGGAGACCCAGTACTTC
CASSFQGGAETQYF
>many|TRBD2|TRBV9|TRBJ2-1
TGTGCCAGCAGCGTAGACCCTCCTAGCGGGGTTTACAATGAGCAGTTCTTC
CASSVDPPSGVYNEQFF
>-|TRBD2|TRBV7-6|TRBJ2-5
TGTGCCAGCAGCCCAGGGACTAGCAGGCTTCAAGAGACCCAGTACTTC
CASSPGTSRLQETQYF
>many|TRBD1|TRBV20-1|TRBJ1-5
TGCAGTGCTAGTAGGGGGCGGGACAGGCGTCGGTCCCAGCATTTT
CSASRGRDRRRSQHF
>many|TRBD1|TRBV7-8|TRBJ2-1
TGTGCCAGCAGCACGACGACAGGGAATGAGCAGTTCTTC
CASSTTTGNEQFF
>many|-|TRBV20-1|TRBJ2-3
TGCAGCGGGGTCAGGGCAGGAGATACGCAGTATTTT
CSGVRAGDTQYF
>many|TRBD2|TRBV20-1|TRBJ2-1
TGCAGTGCTTATCCTGGACTAGCGGGGAATGAGCAGTTCTTC
CSAYPGLAGNEQFF
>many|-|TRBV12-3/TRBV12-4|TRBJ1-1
TGTGCCAGCAGGCCATATGGACAGTTGAACACTGAAGCTTTCTTT
CASRPYGQLNTEAFF
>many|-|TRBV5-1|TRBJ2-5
TGCGCCAGCAGCTTGGAGGGGATTGGAGGGGCCAGCCAAGAGACCCAGTACTTC
CASSLEGIGGASQETQYF
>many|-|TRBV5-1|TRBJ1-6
TGCGCCAGCAGCTTTTCCCCACCAGGGATGGATTCACCCCTCCACTTT
CASSFSPPGMDSPLHF
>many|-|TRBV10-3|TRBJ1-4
TGTGCCATCAGTGAGTCGGAGGCCCTCAATGGGAAACTGTTTTTT
CAISESEALNGKLFF
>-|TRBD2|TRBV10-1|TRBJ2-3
TGCGCCAGCAGTGAGTCGGCGGGGGGGTTACGAGATACGCAGTATTTT
CASSESAGGLRDTQYF
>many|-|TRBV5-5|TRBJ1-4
TGTGCCAGCAGCTTGCGGCAGGTTGGGACTAATGAAAAACTGTTTTTT
CASSLRQVGTNEKLFF
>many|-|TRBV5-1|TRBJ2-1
TGCGCCAGCAGCTCTGGACTGACAAGTTTCGATGAGCAGTTCTTC
CASSSGLTSFDEQFF
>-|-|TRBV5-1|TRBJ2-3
TGCGCCAGCAGCTTGGTACGCGGCGGGTTCACTAACACAGATACGCAGTATTTT
CASSLVRGGFTNTDTQYF
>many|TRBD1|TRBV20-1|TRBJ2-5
TGCAGTGGAGGGACAGGAAAAGAGACCCAGTACTTC
CSGGTGKETQYF
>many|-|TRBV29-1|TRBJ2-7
TGCAGCGTTGATCGGGGGACGGGAACCTACGAGCAGTACTTC
CSVDRGTGTYEQYF
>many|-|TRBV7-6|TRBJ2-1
TGTGCCAGCAGCTTAGCGGCTGCGGACCAGCAGTTCTTC
CASSLAAADQQFF
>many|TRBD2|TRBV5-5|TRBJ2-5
TGTGCCAGCACCCTGACTAGCGGGAGTGTGGAGACCCAGTACTTC
CASTLTSGSVETQYF
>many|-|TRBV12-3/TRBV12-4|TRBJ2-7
TGTGCCAGCAGTCCGACCGGGATCTCCTACGAGCAGTACTTC
CASSPTGISYEQYF
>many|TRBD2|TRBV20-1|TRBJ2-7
TGCAGTGCCCTTTCTAGCGGCTCCTACGAGCAGTACTTC
CSALSSGSYEQYF
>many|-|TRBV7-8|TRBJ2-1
TGTGCCAGCAGCGCCCCGACTGTGAGCTCCTACAATGAGCAGTTCTTC
CASSAPTVSSYNEQFF
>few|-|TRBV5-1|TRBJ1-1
TGCGCCAGCAGCCAGGGACGCGACACTGAAGCTTTCTTT
CASSQGRDTEAFF
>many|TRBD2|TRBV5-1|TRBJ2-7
TGCGCCAGCAGCTTTAGACTAGCGGGGGATTCTCAGTACTTC
CASSFRLAGDSQYF
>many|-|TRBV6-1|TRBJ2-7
TGTGCCAGCAGTGAAATGCAGGGGCAGGGAGAGCAGTACTTC
CASSEMQGQGEQYF
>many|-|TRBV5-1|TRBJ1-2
TGCGCCAGCAGCTTGGAAGGTCCTAACTATGGCTACACCTTC
CASSLEGPNYGYTF
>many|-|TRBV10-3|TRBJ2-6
TGTGCCATTAGTGGCTCTGGGGCCAACGTCCTGACTTTC
CAISGSGANVLTF
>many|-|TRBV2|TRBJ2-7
TGTGCCAGCAGAGCGGACGGAGGGAGAGGCGAGCAGTACTTC
CASRADGGRGEQYF
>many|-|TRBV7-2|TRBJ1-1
TGTGCCAGCAGCTTGGTTCCCGGGAGCCACACTGAAGCTTTCTTT
CASSLVPGSHTEAFF
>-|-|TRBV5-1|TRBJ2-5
TGCGCCAGCAGCTTGGCGGCCATTGAGACCCAGTACTTC
CASSLAAIETQYF
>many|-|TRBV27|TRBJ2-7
TGTGCCAGCACAAAGGACGGGTCCTACGAGCAGTACTTC
CASTKDGSYEQYF
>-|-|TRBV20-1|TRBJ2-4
TGCAGTGCTAGAGCTCACACTCTGGGCAAAAAAATTCAGTACTTC
CSARAHTLGKKIQYF
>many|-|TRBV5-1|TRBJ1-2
TGCGCCAGCAGCTCGACTCGGCCCTACACCTTC
CASSSTRPYTF
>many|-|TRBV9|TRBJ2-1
TGTGCCAGCAGCGTAGCTGAGGCAAATTTTAACAATGAGCAGTTCTTC
CASSVAEANFNNEQFF
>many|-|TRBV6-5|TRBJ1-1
TGTGCCAGCAGTCGAAAAGGGGGGAATTGGGACACCACTGAAGCTTTCTTT
CASSRKGGNWDTTEAFF
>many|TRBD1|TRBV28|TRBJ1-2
TGTGCCAGCAGTTTATTCGCAGGGGGCATCTATGGCTACACCTTC
CASSLFAGGIYGYTF
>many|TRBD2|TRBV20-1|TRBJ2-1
TGCAGTGCTAGAAGGGCTAGCGGGACCTACAATGAGCAGTTCTTC
CSARRASGTYNEQFF
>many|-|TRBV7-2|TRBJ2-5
TGTGCCAGCAGCTTACTATACCAATGGGAGACCCAGTACTTC
CASSLLYQWETQYF
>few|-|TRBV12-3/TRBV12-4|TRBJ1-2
TGTGCCAGCAGTTTAGGTAGTGGAGGCTACACCTTC
CASSLGSGGYTF
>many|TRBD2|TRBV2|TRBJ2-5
TGTGCCAGCAGTACTCAAGGACTAGGAGAGACCCAGTACTTC
CASSTQGLGETQYF
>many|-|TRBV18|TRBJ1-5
TGTGCCAGCTCCTCGATCTTAGATCAGCCCCAGCATTTT
CASSSILDQPQHF
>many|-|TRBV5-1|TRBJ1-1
TGCGCCAGCAGCGAAGACATGAACACTGAAGCTTTCTTT
CASSEDMNTEAFF